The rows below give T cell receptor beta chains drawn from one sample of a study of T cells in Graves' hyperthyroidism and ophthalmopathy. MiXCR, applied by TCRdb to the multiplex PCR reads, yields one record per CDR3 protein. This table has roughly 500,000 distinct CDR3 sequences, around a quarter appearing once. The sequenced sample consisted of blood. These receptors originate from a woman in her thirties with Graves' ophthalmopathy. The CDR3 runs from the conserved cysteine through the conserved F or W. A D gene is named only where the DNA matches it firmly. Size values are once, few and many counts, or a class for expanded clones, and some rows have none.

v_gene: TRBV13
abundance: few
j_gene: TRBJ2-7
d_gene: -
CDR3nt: TGTGCCAGCAGCTTGGCTACAGAGCAGTACTTC
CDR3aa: CASSLATEQYF

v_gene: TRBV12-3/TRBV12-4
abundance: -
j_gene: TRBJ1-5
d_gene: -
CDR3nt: TGTGCCAGCAGTCGACTCCCCGGAGAGGATCAGCCCCAGCATTTT
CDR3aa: CASSRLPGEDQPQHF

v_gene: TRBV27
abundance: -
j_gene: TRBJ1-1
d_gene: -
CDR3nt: TGTGCCAGCAGTTCCAGGGTAGTTGGGCCAACCCCCACTGAAGCTTTCTTT
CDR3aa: CASSSRVVGPTPTEAFF

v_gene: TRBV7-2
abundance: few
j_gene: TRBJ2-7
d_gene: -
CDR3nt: TGTGCCAGCAGCTTAAGGGACCTAAACTACGAGCAGTACTTC
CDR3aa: CASSLRDLNYEQYF

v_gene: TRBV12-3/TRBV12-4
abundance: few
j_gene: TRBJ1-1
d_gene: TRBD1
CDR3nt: TGTGCCAGCAGTTTCCCTACCGGGACAGGGCTGAACACTGAAGCTTTCTTT
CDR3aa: CASSFPTGTGLNTEAFF

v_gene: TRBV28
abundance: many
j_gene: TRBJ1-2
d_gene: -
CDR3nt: TGTGCCAGCAGATCGCTGTATGGCTACACCTTC
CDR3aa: CASRSLYGYTF

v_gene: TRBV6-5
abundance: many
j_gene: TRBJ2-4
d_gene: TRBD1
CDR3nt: TGTGCCAGCAGTTACCGAACGACAGGGAGAATTCAGTACTTC
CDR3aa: CASSYRTTGRIQYF

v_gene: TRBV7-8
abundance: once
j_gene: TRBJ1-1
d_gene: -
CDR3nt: TGTGCCAGCAGCTTTGATGAGGGCGCGTACACTGAAGCTTTCTTT
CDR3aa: CASSFDEGAYTEAFF

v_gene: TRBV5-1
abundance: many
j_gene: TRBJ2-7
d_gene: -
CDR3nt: TGCGCCAGCAGCTTGGCCAAGGGCTTCTACGAGCAGTACTTC
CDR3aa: CASSLAKGFYEQYF

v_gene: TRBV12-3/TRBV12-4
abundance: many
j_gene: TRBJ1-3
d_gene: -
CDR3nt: TGTGCCAGCAGGGCGGGTACTGGAAACACCATATATTTT
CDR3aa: CASRAGTGNTIYF

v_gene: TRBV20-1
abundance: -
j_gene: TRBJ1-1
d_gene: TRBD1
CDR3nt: TGCAGTGCTTACCTACAGGGGGCCGGGACTGAAGCTTTCTTT
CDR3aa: CSAYLQGAGTEAFF

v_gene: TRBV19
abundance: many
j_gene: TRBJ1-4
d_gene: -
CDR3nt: TGTGCCAGTAGACGAACAGGGATAAATGGTGAAAAACTGTTTTTT
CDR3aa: CASRRTGINGEKLFF

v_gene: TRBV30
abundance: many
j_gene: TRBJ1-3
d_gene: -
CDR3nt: TGTGCCTGGAGTCGGGAGGGAAACTCTGGAAACACCATATATTTT
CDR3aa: CAWSREGNSGNTIYF

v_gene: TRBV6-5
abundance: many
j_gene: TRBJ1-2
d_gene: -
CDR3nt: TGTGCCAGCAGTTACTCGGCAGGCCGTAACTATGGCTACACCTTC
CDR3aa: CASSYSAGRNYGYTF

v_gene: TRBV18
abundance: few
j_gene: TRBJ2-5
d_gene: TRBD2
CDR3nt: TGTGCCAGCTCACCAAAGGGACTAGCGGGGGAGTTGGCGGAGACCCAGTACTTC
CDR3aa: CASSPKGLAGELAETQYF

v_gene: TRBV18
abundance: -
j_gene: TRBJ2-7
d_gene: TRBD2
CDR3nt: TGTGCCAGCTCACCAGTCCCGGGTAGCGGGAGCAGTTCCTACGAGCAGTACTTC
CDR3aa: CASSPVPGSGSSSYEQYF

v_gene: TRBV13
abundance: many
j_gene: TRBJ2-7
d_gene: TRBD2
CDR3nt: TGTGCCAGCAGCCTCCTGGCGGGACTAGCGGGGCACTACGAGCAGTACTTC
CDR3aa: CASSLLAGLAGHYEQYF

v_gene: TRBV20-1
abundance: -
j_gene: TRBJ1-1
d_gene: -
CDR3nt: TGCAGTGCTAGAGATCTTTTGTCGGCCCGGCCCCTTGAAGCTTTCTTT
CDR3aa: CSARDLLSARPLEAFF

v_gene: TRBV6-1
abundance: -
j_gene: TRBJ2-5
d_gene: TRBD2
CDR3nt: TGTGCCAGCAGCCGCAACCTACTAGCGGGCCAAGAGACCCAGTACTTC
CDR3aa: CASSRNLLAGQETQYF

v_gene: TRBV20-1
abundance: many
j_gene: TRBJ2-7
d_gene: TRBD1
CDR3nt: TGCAGTGCTAGAGATCCGGACAGGGACTACGAGCAGTACTTC
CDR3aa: CSARDPDRDYEQYF

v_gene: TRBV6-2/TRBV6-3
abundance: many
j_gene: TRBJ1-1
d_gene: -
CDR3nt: TGTGCCAGCAGCAGACAGGATGACGCTTTCTTT
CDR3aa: CASSRQDDAFF

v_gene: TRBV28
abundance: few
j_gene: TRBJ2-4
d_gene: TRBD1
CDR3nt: TGTGCCAGCAGCCCGGGACAGGGGGTAAACATTCAGTACTTC
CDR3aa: CASSPGQGVNIQYF

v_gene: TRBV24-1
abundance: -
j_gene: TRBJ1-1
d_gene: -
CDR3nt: TGTGCCACCAGTGATTCAGGGGCAAACACTGAAGCTTTCTTT
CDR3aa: CATSDSGANTEAFF

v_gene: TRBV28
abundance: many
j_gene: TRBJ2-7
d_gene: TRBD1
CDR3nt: TGTGCCAGCAGATTACAGGGGTACGAGCAGTACTTC
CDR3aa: CASRLQGYEQYF

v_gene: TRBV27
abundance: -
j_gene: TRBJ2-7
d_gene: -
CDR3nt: TGTGCCAGCAGCCCTGGACTTCTCGAGCAGTACTTC
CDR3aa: CASSPGLLEQYF

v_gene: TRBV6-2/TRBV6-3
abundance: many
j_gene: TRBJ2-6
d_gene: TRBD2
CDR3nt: TGTGCCAGCAGTCTAGCGGGGCTCTACTCTGGGGCCAACGTCCTGACTTTC
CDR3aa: CASSLAGLYSGANVLTF

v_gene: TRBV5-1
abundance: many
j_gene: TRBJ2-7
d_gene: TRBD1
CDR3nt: TGCGCCAGCAGCAATGGACAGGCCTCATCTGGCTACGAGCAGTACTTC
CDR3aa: CASSNGQASSGYEQYF

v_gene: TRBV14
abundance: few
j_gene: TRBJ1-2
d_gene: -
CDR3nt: TGTGCCAGCAGCCAAGATCCTAGGACATACACCTTC
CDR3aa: CASSQDPRTYTF

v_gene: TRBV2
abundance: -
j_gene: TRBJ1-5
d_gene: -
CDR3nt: TGTGCCAGCAGCGCGCGGCTTCTTGGTAGCAATCAGCCCCAGCATTTT
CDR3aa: CASSARLLGSNQPQHF

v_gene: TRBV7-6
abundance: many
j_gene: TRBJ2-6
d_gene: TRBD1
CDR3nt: TGTGCCAGCAGCTCCCGGACAGGCTCTGGGGCCAACGTCCTGACTTTC
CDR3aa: CASSSRTGSGANVLTF

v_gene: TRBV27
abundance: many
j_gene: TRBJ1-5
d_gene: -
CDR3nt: TGTGCCAGCAGTTTATCGGTGGGGCAGCCCCAGCATTTT
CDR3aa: CASSLSVGQPQHF

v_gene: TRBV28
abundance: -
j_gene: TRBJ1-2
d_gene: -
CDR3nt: TGTGCCAGCAGAGAACCTGGGGGGGGCTACACCTTC
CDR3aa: CASREPGGGYTF

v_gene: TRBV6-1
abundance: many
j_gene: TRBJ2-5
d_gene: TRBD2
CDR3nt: TGTGCCAGCAGTGACGGAACTAGCGGGCAAGAGACCCAGTACTTC
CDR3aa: CASSDGTSGQETQYF

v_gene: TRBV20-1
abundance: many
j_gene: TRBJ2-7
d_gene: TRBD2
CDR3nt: TGCAGTGGGACTAGCGGGGGGGCCATGAACGAGCAGTACTTC
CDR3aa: CSGTSGGAMNEQYF